These 28 T cell receptor beta chains share one sample of origin, sequenced in a study of regulatory T cells in long-lasting Graves disease. CDR3 regions were amplified by Arm-PCR using iRepertoire HTBI primers to build TCR beta libraries. TCRdb passed the multiplex PCR reads through MiXCR, listing each CDR3 protein once. The sample contains 500,000 to 700,000 distinct CDR3 sequences, about 16% of which appear only once. This sample's time point: newly diagnosed GD, antithyroid drugs for less than 3 months. Researchers made the TCR library from RNA that was extracted from PBMCs. A further study also used this sample, focusing on T cells in Graves' hyperthyroidism and ophthalmopathy.

Sequenced material: peripheral blood mononuclear cells (PBMCs), taken at new diagnosis, from a patient treated with antithyroid drugs. The receptor source for this set is a young woman with Graves disease.

CDR3: CASSEFLQAVNTEAFF. In nucleotides, the CDR3 is TGTGCCAGCAGTGAATTCCTTCAGGCGGTGAACACTGAAGCTTTCTTT. J is TRBJ1-1 and V is TRBV6-1; no clear D gene. The CDR3 is 16 residues long. Trimming stripped 2 bases from V and 0 bases from J, with 13 bases between. CDR1 MNHNS and CDR2 SASEGT come from the germline V gene.

This clonotype was observed at least ten times. This rearrangement joins TRBV12-3 or TRBV12-4 to TRBJ2-5, with D perhaps matching TRBD1 or TRBD2 (5 bases each). Trimming stripped 3 bases from V and 4 bases from J, with 12 bases between. This CDR3 has 14 residues. The CDR3 sequence: CASSFEQGRETQYF. In nucleotides, the CDR3 is TGTGCCAGCAGTTTCGAGCAGGGACGAGAGACCCAGTACTTC.

CDR3: CASSYSQGAGNTIYF. The CDR3 DNA reads as TGTGCCAGCAGTTACTCGCAGGGTGCGGGAAACACCATATATTTT. The chain recombines TRBV6-2 or TRBV6-3 with TRBJ1-3; possible D gene TRBD1, 5 bases. Per the germline V gene, CDR1 is MNHEY and CDR2 is SVGEGT. Trimming left V 0 bases short and J 4 bases short, with 10 bases between. CDR3 size: 15 residues.

This clonotype was detected many times. The V call is TRBV12-3 or TRBV12-4, the J call TRBJ2-7; 7 bases are a match to TRBD1. This CDR3 is 12 amino acids long. Germline trimming cut 6 bases from V and 5 bases from J; bases unmatched to any gene: 4. CDR3 protein: CASSRTGDEQYF. As DNA, the CDR3 is TGTGCCAGCAGCCGGACAGGAGACGAGCAGTACTTC.

In this sample, this clonotype turned up once. The chain couples TRBV12-3 or TRBV12-4 to TRBJ1-1, with D maybe TRBD1 (6 bases). This CDR3 has 13 amino acids. V was cut by 7 bases and J by 4 bases, with 13 bases left in between. The CDR3 spells CASTPGHTTEAFF. The CDR3 bases are TGTGCCAGCACCCCGGGACACACCACTGAAGCTTTCTTT.

There are many counts of this clonotype. V and J are TRBV12-3 or TRBV12-4 and TRBJ2-3; the match to TRBD2 covers 12 bases. The CDR3 is 16 residues long. J gave up 4 bases and V 4 bases, and 6 bases lay outside the gene matches. CDR3 sequence (DNA): TGTGCCAGCAGTTCCCAGGGACTAGCGGGCGCAGATACGCAGTATTTT. It specifies CASSSQGLAGADTQYF.

This clonotype was seen at least ten times. The chain joins TRBV11-1 to TRBJ2-1; perhaps TRBD1 as D (6 bases). Germline V CDR1 and CDR2: SGHAT, FQDESV (reference sequence). The V gene lost 8 bases and the J gene lost 9 bases, with 20 bases spanning the gap. The CDR3 consists of 14 residues. The DNA for the CDR3 is TGTGCCAGCGGGCGATCTACAGGGTTTGTTGAGCAGTTCTTC. It encodes CASGRSTGFVEQFF.

As for this clonotype: It is likely a read error: a sequence one base away is far more abundant. V gene TRBV11-2 combines with J gene TRBJ2-1; D perhaps matches TRBD2 (6 bases). Looked up from germline, CDR1 is SGHAT and CDR2 is FQNNGV. Trimming cost V 7 bases and J 6 bases, with 13 bases left between them. The CDR3 is 13 amino acids. This CDR3 is CASTFPGVNEQFF. The CDR3 DNA sequence: TGTGCCAGCACCTTCCCGGGGGTCAATGAGCAGTTCTTC. Combining the CDR3 with reference TRBV11-2 and TRBJ2-1 gives the whole variable domain EAGVAQSPRYKIIEKRQSVAFWCNPISGHATLYWYQQILGQGPKLLIQFQNNGVVDDSQLPKDRFSAERLKGVDSTLKIQPAKLEDSAVYLCASTFPGVNEQFFGPGTRLTVL.

In its sample, this clonotype was seen many times. The chain joins TRBV5-1 to TRBJ2-1; perhaps TRBD1 as D (6 bases). The germline V and J ends were trimmed by 3 bases and 8 bases, with 12 bases remaining between them. CDR3 length: 13 amino acids. Germline CDR1 SGHRS, CDR2 YFSETQ. Written as DNA, the CDR3 is TGCGCCAGCAGCTGGGGACATTCAGATGAGCAGTTCTTC. Its protein product is CASSWGHSDEQFF.

This clonotype was detected ten times or more. V usage is TRBV28 and J usage is TRBJ1-2, with D possibly being TRBD1 (5 bases). In germline, CDR1 is MDHEN, CDR2 SYDVKM. The CDR3 totals 19 residues. V dropped 2 bases and J dropped 0 bases, with 22 bases sitting between them. CDR3 sequence (DNA): TGTGCCAGCAGTTTAATCCAGGGCGTTGGGCAAGCTCCTAACTATGGCTACACCTTC. Its translation: CASSLIQGVGQAPNYGYTF.

The V gene is TRBV4-1, the J gene TRBJ1-4; D unclear. The CDR3 is 16 amino acids. CDR1 MGHRA and CDR2 YSYEKL come from the germline V gene. Trimming took 1 base from V and 3 from J, leaving 12 bases between them. CDR3 coding DNA: TGCGCCAGCAGCCAAGGCCATGGGGTGGCTAATGAAAAACTGTTTTTT. This translates into CASSQGHGVANEKLFF.

The gene calls are TRBV7-9 and TRBJ1-1, with unresolved D. V lost 5 bases to trimming and J lost 4 bases, with 14 bases between them. The CDR3 is made up of 14 amino acids. The germline V gene has CDR1 SEHNR and CDR2 FQNEAQ (reference sequence). CDR3 nucleotide sequence: TGTGCCAGCAGCCCAAGGGCGGATAGCACTGAAGCTTTCTTT. It encodes CASSPRADSTEAFF.

The chain has TRBV6-5 and TRBJ2-7; 8 bases are shared with TRBD2. This CDR3 spans 14 amino acids. Unmatched junction bases numbered 7, after V lost 4 bases and J lost 5 bases. Germline V gene sequence: CDR1 MNHEY, CDR2 SVGAGI. The CDR3 reads CASSSQAGADEQYF. The DNA for the CDR3 is TGTGCCAGCAGTTCCCAAGCGGGAGCCGACGAGCAGTACTTC.

CDR3 sequence reads: CASSLAGGPGELFF. For the CDR3, the DNA is TGTGCCAGCAGTTTGGCGGGAGGCCCCGGGGAGCTGTTTTTT. The V call is TRBV28, the J call TRBJ2-2; 8 bases map to TRBD2. Germline CDR1 reads MDHEN; CDR2 reads SYDVKM. V gave up 3 bases and J gave up 6 bases; unmatched junction bases: 3. The CDR3 covers 14 residues.

The V call is TRBV7-2, the J call TRBJ1-5; TRBD1 might be the D (6 bases). The V and J ends lost 7 bases and 2 bases respectively, with 12 bases between them. CDR1 is SGHTA, CDR2 FQGNSA, per germline. The CDR3 is 14 residues long. The DNA for the CDR3 is TGTGCCAGCACTCAGAAGGGGGGCAATCAGCCCCAGCATTTT. As protein: CASTQKGGNQPQHF.

This chain connects TRBV7-6 to TRBJ2-4, with 14 positions matching TRBD2. V gave up 4 bases and J gave up 8 bases; unmatched junction bases: 10. The CDR3 consists of 17 residues. Germline lookup yields CDR1 SGHVS and CDR2 FNYEAQ. The chain's CDR3 is CASSSGLAGVGSDIQYF. The CDR3 coding sequence is TGTGCCAGCAGCTCGGGACTAGCGGGAGTGGGGTCGGACATTCAGTACTTC.

There are many counts of this clonotype. The chain combines TRBV13 with TRBJ2-3; D unclear. CDR3 length: 13 residues. Looked up from germline, CDR1 is PRHDT and CDR2 is FYEKMQ (reference sequence). V was clipped by 5 bases and J by 6 bases, with 12 bases between them. CDR3 protein: CASSPPAEDTQYF. CDR3 in DNA: TGTGCCAGCAGCCCCCCTGCGGAGGATACGCAGTATTTT.

This clonotype was picked up many times. The rearrangement joins TRBV11-2 to TRBJ1-1; D is unclear. Germline V gene data show CDR1 as SGHAT and CDR2 as FQNNGV. Trimming took off 1 base at V and 6 bases at J, with 15 bases between the two ends. There are 15 residues in the CDR3. CDR3 in DNA: TGTGCCAGCAGCTTAGCCGGTTTGGAGATCGCTGAAGCTTTCTTT. As protein: CASSLAGLEIAEAFF.

Notes on this clonotype: This may stem from a read error, because a much larger clone lies one nucleotide away. The chain links TRBV24-1 to TRBJ1-2; TRBD1 aligns across 7 bases. Germline lookup yields CDR1 KGHDR and CDR2 SFDVKD. V trimming: 5 bases; J trimming: 4 bases; junction bases outside the gene matches: 9. The CDR3 extends over 15 amino acids. The CDR3 nucleotides are TGTGCCACCAGTGGTAGGGGGCAACCCTTCTATGGCTACACCTTC. This encodes CATSGRGQPFYGYTF.

This clonotype was counted many times. CDR3 DNA: TGTGCCAGCTCACCCGACAGGGCAACTAATGAAAAACTGTTTTTT. Translation: CASSPDRATNEKLFF. V usage is TRBV18 and J usage is TRBJ1-4; 7 bases align to TRBD1. V lost 3 bases to trimming and J lost 0 bases; unmatched junction nucleotides: 1. Germline V gene sequence: CDR1 KGHSH, CDR2 LQKENI. This CDR3 comprises 15 residues.

This clonotype was recorded many times. The CDR3 bases are TGTGCCAGCAGCTTGGGGAAATGGCACGAGCAGTACTTC. It specifies CASSLGKWHEQYF. The chain is built from TRBV11-1 and TRBJ2-7, with D unresolved. The germline V gene has CDR1 SGHAT and CDR2 FQDESV (reference sequence). There are 13 residues in the CDR3. V was cut by 3 bases and J by 5 bases, with 11 bases left in between.

This clonotype was found a few times. The rearrangement joins TRBV19 to TRBJ2-2; possibly TRBD2 for D (5 bases). Germline assignment: CDR1 LNHDA and CDR2 SQIVND (reference sequence). The V end was cut by 5 bases, the J end by 2 bases, with 12 bases between. This CDR3 spans 15 amino acids. The CDR3 region has the DNA TGTGCCAGTAGTCCGGCCAGCGGAAACACCGGGGAGCTGTTTTTT. As protein: CASSPASGNTGELFF. The full variable domain, completed using reference TRBV19 and TRBJ2-2, is DGGITQSPKYLFRKEGQNVTLSCEQNLNHDAMYWYRQDPGQGLRLIYYSQIVNDFQKGDIAEGYSVSREKKESFPLTVTSAQKNPTAFYLCASSPASGNTGELFFGEGSRLTVL.

V usage is TRBV4-1 and J usage is TRBJ1-1; a weak D match, TRBD1 (5 bases). V was trimmed by 3 bases and J by 3 bases, leaving 14 bases between them. CDR3 length: 15 residues. Germline V gene sequence: CDR1 MGHRA, CDR2 YSYEKL. CDR3 in DNA: TGCGCCAGCAGCCAGGCGCGGGGACGGGACACTGAAGCTTTCTTT. Its translation is CASSQARGRDTEAFF.

This clonotype has a count of ten or more. V is TRBV7-9 and J is TRBJ1-1; 9 bases fit TRBD1. In germline, CDR1 is SEHNR, CDR2 FQNEAQ (reference sequence). Trimming took 4 bases from V and 0 from J; bases not matched to a gene: 6. The CDR3 spans 16 residues. The CDR3 DNA reads as TGTGCCAGCAGCTCTCTACAGGGGGCCTTGAACACTGAAGCTTTCTTT. This encodes CASSSLQGALNTEAFF.

For the CDR3, the DNA is TGTGCCAGCAGTTCCGGTACTACAGGGCGGGATGGCGGGGAGCTGTTTTTT. It codes for CASSSGTTGRDGGELFF. This rearrangement joins TRBV28 to TRBJ2-2, with D perhaps being TRBD1 or TRBD2 (6 bases each). The CDR3 consists of 17 residues. Germline V gene data show CDR1 as MDHEN and CDR2 as SYDVKM. Trimming removed 4 bases at V and 7 bases at J, with 22 bases between.

This clonotype occurred a few times. This chain uses TRBV6-5 with TRBJ2-2, with D tentatively TRBD1 or TRBD2 (5 bases each). V lost 2 bases and J 3 bases, leaving 10 bases between the germline ends. Germline loops: CDR1 MNHEY, CDR2 SVGAGI. The CDR3 length is 15 residues. CDR3 nucleotides: TGTGCCAGCAGTTACGAGGGGCTACACACCGGGGAGCTGTTTTTT. Its translation is CASSYEGLHTGELFF.

This sequence joins TRBV10-3 and TRBJ2-7; D is possibly TRBD1 (6 bases). This CDR3 contains 15 residues. Trimming removed 2 bases from V and 3 bases from J, with 14 bases in between. The germline V gene encodes CDR1 ENHRY and CDR2 SYGVKD. The DNA for the CDR3 is TGTGCCATCAGTGAGAGCAGGGGTTCTGTCTACGAGCAGTACTTC. This sequence encodes CAISESRGSVYEQYF.

The gene calls are TRBV29-1 and TRBJ2-7; D unclear. Germline loops: CDR1 SQVTM, CDR2 ANQGSEA. There are 13 residues in the CDR3. V lost 4 bases and J lost 2, with 12 bases in between. The CDR3 spells CSVAMGFAYEQYF. CDR3 in DNA: TGCAGCGTTGCTATGGGGTTCGCCTACGAGCAGTACTTC.